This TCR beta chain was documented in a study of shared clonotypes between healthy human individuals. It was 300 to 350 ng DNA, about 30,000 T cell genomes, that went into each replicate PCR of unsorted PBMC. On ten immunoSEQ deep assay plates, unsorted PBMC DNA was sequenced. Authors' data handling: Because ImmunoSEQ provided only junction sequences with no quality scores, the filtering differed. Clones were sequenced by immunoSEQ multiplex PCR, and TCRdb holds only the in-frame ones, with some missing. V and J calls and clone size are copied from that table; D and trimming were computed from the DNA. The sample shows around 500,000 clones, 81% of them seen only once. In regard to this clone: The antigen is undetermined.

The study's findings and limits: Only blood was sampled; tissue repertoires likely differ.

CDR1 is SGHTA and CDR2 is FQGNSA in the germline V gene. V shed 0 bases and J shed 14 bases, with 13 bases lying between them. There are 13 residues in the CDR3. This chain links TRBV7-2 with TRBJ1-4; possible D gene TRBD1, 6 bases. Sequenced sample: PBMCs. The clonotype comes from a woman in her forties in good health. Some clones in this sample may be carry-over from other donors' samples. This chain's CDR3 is CASSLATPGHLFF. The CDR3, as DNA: TGTGCCAGCAGCTTAGCTACCCCGGGACACCTGTTTTTT.